This passage covers 14 T cell receptor beta chains from one sample sequenced in a study of control samples from healthy donors and cancer patients (dated by TCRdb to about 2020). Library preparation used the immunoSEQ multiplex PCR assay. TCRdb provides this immuneACCESS table in a form limited to in-frame rearrangements. Some clones are lacking; in checked studies, under half of them reflect an unresolved V gene, and why the rest are absent is not known. For this sample there are about 150,000 clones; under 95% appear just once. Together, the top ten hold approximately 1.5% of the sample. Sequenced input: blood. Receptors were obtained from a woman under 30 in good health.

The J gene is TRBJ1-4, the V gene TRBV2; the D is unclear. Germline CDR1 is SNHLY and CDR2 is FYNNEI. The CDR3 is 12 residues long. V dropped 4 bases and J dropped 8 bases, with 8 bases sitting between them. The CDR3 sequence: CASSVSFEKLFF. Written as DNA, the CDR3 is TGTGCCAGCAGTGTAAGCTTCGAAAAACTGTTTTTT.

The V gene is TRBV5-4, the J gene TRBJ1-2, with D tentatively TRBD1 (5 bases). The germline V and J ends were trimmed by 4 bases and 2 bases, with 15 bases remaining between them. CDR1 and CDR2 (germline): SGHNT, YYREEE (reference sequence). CDR3 length: 15 residues. In DNA, the CDR3 is TGTGCCAGCAGCCCCGCCGGGACTCTGAACTATGGCTACACCTTC. This sequence encodes CASSPAGTLNYGYTF. Full variable domain (rest looked up from reference TRBV5-4 and TRBJ1-2): ETGVTQSPTHLIKTRGQQVTLRCSSQSGHNTVSWYQQALGQGPQFIFQYYREEENGRGNFPPRFSGLQFPNYSSELNVNALELDDSALYLCASSPAGTLNYGYTFGSGTRLTVV.

The chain is built from TRBV7-9 and TRBJ2-3; 8 bases map to TRBD1. The CDR3 is 16 amino acids. The V gene's germline CDR1 is SEHNR and CDR2 FQNEAQ (reference sequence). V lost 4 bases to trimming and J lost 1 base; unmatched junction nucleotides: 7. CDR3 coding DNA: TGTGCCAGCAGCTCCGGACAGGGATGGGGCACAGATACGCAGTATTTT. Translation: CASSSGQGWGTDTQYF. Full variable domain (remainder filled in from reference TRBV7-9 and TRBJ2-3): DTGVSQNPRHKITKRGQNVTFRCDPISEHNRLYWYRQTLGQGPEFLTYFQNEAQLEKSRLLSDRFSAERPKGSFSTLEIQRTEQGDSAMYLCASSSGQGWGTDTQYFGPGTRLTVL.

The V gene is TRBV7-2, the J gene TRBJ1-2; 9 bases are shared with TRBD1. With 4 bases clipped from V and 3 bases from J, the junction kept 0 bases outside the gene matches. The CDR3 is 13 residues long. Per the germline V gene, CDR1 is SGHTA and CDR2 is FQGNSA. CDR3 coding DNA: TGTGCCAGCAGCTGGGACAGGGACTATGGCTACACCTTC. Amino acids: CASSWDRDYGYTF.

This chain uses TRBV7-2 with TRBJ2-3, with 9 bases aligning to TRBD2. The germline CDR1 and CDR2 sequences are SGHTA and FQGNSA. J was trimmed by 4 bases and V by 4 bases; bases with no gene match: 9. The CDR3 has 16 amino acids. The CDR3 sequence: CASSSIGGGAADTQYF. CDR3 bases: TGTGCCAGCAGCTCGATTGGCGGGGGGGCCGCAGATACGCAGTATTTT.

This clone showed up just once. The V call is TRBV20-1, the J call TRBJ2-1, with TRBD2 matching 11 bases. Trimming at V came to 3 bases and at J to 9 bases, leaving 10 bases not matched to a gene. This CDR3 is 15 amino acids long. Looked up from germline, CDR1 is DFQATT and CDR2 is SNEGSKA (reference sequence). The CDR3, as DNA: TGCAGTGCTAGTGCCACTAGCGGGGGTGGGGGTGAGCAGTTCTTC. It specifies CSASATSGGGGEQFF.

The V and J genes are TRBV4-1 and TRBJ1-1; D might be TRBD1 (5 bases). V dropped 2 bases and J dropped 4 bases, with 17 bases sitting between them. The V gene's germline CDR1 is MGHRA and CDR2 YSYEKL. CDR3 length: 16 amino acids. The CDR3 nucleotides read TGCGCCAGCAGCCAACTGAGGGGAGGGGAGGGCACTGAAGCTTTCTTT. Translated: CASSQLRGGEGTEAFF.

The V call is TRBV7-9, the J call TRBJ1-4; D remains ambiguous. From germline, CDR1 is SEHNR and CDR2 FQNEAQ (reference sequence). The CDR3 spans 14 residues. The V end lost 1 base, the J end lost 6 bases, and 9 bases lay between the germline ends. CDR3 region: CASSLGTADEKLFF. The CDR3 nucleotides are TGTGCCAGCAGCTTAGGGACGGCTGATGAAAAACTGTTTTTT.

V is TRBV11-2 and J is TRBJ1-4; possibly TRBD1 for D (5 bases). CDR3 length: 12 residues. Trimming removed 5 bases at V and 12 bases at J, with 13 bases between. The germline CDR1 and CDR2 sequences are SGHAT and FQNNGV. CDR3 region: CASSPGGEELFF. The CDR3 DNA follows: TGTGCCAGCAGCCCTGGGGGGGAGGAACTGTTTTTT.

In this sample, this clone turned up a few times. The chain is built from TRBV6-1 and TRBJ1-3; D is undetermined. V shed 1 base and J shed 6 bases, with 10 bases lying between them. CDR3 length: 14 residues. Per germline, CDR1 MNHNS and CDR2 SASEGT. The CDR3 region is CASSEGQPPNTIYF. CDR3 nucleotide sequence: TGTGCCAGCAGTGAAGGGCAGCCTCCAAACACCATATATTTT.

The chain has TRBV5-1 and TRBJ2-5; D remains unclear. V shed 2 bases and J shed 5 bases, with 16 bases lying between them. Germline assignment: CDR1 SGHRS and CDR2 YFSETQ. The CDR3 runs 15 residues. CDR3 region: CASSFHRPSGETQYF. The CDR3 DNA sequence: TGCGCCAGCAGCTTTCACAGACCTTCCGGGGAGACCCAGTACTTC.

The chain couples TRBV5-6 to TRBJ1-1; no clear D gene. Germline V gives CDR1 SGHDT, CDR2 YYEEEE. The CDR3 has 12 residues. Trimming took 0 bases from V and 3 from J, leaving 3 bases between them. The CDR3 nucleotides are TGTGCCAGCAGCTTGGGGGACACTGAAGCTTTCTTT. Translated: CASSLGDTEAFF.

V is TRBV4-3 and J is TRBJ2-1; the match to TRBD2 covers 11 bases. Trimming removed 0 bases from V and 8 bases from J; junction bases left unmatched: 6. CDR1 and CDR2 (germline): LGHNA, YSLEER. CDR3 length: 16 residues. The CDR3 DNA follows: TGCGCCAGCAGCCAAGATTGGCTAGCGGGAGGTCATGAGCAGTTCTTC. Translation: CASSQDWLAGGHEQFF.

The V call is TRBV18, the J call TRBJ1-2; 7 nucleotides line up with TRBD1. Germline loops: CDR1 KGHSH, CDR2 LQKENI. The CDR3 is 13 amino acids. After removal of 6 bases from V and 6 bases from J, the junction contained 7 bases not matched to a gene. CDR3 protein: CASSPTGEDGYTF. The CDR3 DNA sequence: TGTGCCAGCTCTCCTACAGGGGAAGATGGCTACACCTTC.